This T cell receptor beta chain derives from a study of cytomegalovirus exposure and HLA in healthy donors. At the level of the study: Among about 200 million T cells, an earlier analysis found about 100 million unique TCR beta sequences.

Turning to this clone: Antigen: not known.

PCR used 60 Vbeta primers and 13 Jbeta primers. This table comes from immunoSEQ multiplex PCR, and its TCRdb copy is limited to in-frame clones, with some not included. The table shows 110,000 or so clones, with 74% occurring only once. The V segment lost 4 bases and the J segment 0 bases; nucleotides outside the gene matches: 0. The CDR3 extends over 14 amino acids. Germline V lookup: CDR1 SGHRS, CDR2 YFSETQ. General study points: It was reported in a later analysis that an Asian-associated ancestry cluster showed fewer N-insertions than the 666-donor mean. Per published accounts, TCR beta sequences correctly predicted the HLA-A and HLA-B alleles of most subjects. When analyzed later, a missense DCLRE1C variant was found to be linked to TCR beta V- and J-gene trimming.

The V and J genes are TRBV5-1 and TRBJ1-4; TRBD1 agrees at 7 bases. The clonotype originates from a woman aged 35 to 49 in good health and CMV-seropositive. The specimen was PBMCs. The CDR3 region has the DNA TGCGCCAGCAGCGGGACAGCAACTAATGAAAAACTGTTTTTT. Amino acid sequence: CASSGTATNEKLFF.